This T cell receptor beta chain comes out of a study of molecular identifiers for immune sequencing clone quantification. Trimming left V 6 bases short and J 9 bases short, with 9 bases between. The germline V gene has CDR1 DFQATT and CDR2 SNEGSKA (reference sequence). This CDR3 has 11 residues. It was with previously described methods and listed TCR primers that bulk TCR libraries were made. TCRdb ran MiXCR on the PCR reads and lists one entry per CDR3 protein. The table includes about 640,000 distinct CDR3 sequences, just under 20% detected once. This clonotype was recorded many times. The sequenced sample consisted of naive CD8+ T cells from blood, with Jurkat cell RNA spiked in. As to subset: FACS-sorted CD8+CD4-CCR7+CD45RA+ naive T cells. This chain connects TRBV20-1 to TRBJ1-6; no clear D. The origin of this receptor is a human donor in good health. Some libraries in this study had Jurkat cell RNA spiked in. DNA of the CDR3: TGCAGTGCGGGCGGTGGTTCACCCCTCCACTTT. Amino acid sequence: CSAGGGSPLHF.